The 24 T cell receptor beta chains given below trace back to one sample, sequenced in a study of shared clonotypes between healthy human individuals. The table came from immunoSEQ multiplex PCR; TCRdb's copy has only in-frame clones and leaves some out. This repertoire shows 2,500,000 or so clones, 80% to 95% found once; its top ten account for 0.36%. The sample taken for sequencing was naive CD4+ T cells from PBMCs. Subset of the sample: CD45RA+ positively selected. These TCRs come from a man younger than 30 in good health. Some clones in this sample may be carry-over from other donors' samples.

The V and J genes are TRBV19 and TRBJ2-7; D may be TRBD1 (5 bases). V lost 4 bases and J 3 bases, leaving 31 bases between the germline ends. The CDR3 runs 20 residues. Germline CDR1 is LNHDA and CDR2 is SQIVND (reference sequence). The CDR3 loop is CASSTNGRDSSPYRRYEQYF. Here the CDR3 DNA reads TGTGCCAGTAGTACCAACGGCAGAGACAGCAGCCCCTACCGCCGCTACGAGCAGTACTTC.

V gene TRBV5-1 combines with J gene TRBJ1-3; no reliable D call. V was cut by 4 bases and J by 3 bases, with 11 bases left in between. There are 14 residues in the CDR3. Germline V gives CDR1 SGHRS, CDR2 YFSETQ. The CDR3 DNA reads TGCGCCAGCAGCCCGTTTGCGGGTGGAAACACCATATATTTT. Translation: CASSPFAGGNTIYF.

Written as DNA, the CDR3 is TGTGCCAGCAGCCAAGCCACTGGGGTCTACGAGCAGTACTTC. Residues: CASSQATGVYEQYF. The V call is TRBV14, the J call TRBJ2-7; D remains unclear. V dropped 1 base and J dropped 3 bases, with 10 bases sitting between them. This CDR3 region has 14 residues. Looked up from germline, CDR1 is SGHDN and CDR2 is FVKESK. The entire variable domain, with the rest obtained from reference TRBV14 and TRBJ2-7, is as follows: EAGVTQFPSHSVIEKGQTVTLRCDPISGHDNLYWYRRVMGKEIKFLLHFVKESKQDESGMPNNRFLAERTGGTYSTLKVQPAELEDSGVYFCASSQATGVYEQYFGPGTRLTVT.

In the case of this clone: Distinct nucleotide sequences in the sample also encode this CDR3. The gene calls are TRBV5-8 and TRBJ2-2; the match to TRBD2 covers 13 bases. Germline assignment: CDR1 SGHTS and CDR2 YDEGEE. V lost 0 bases, J lost 5 bases, and 4 bases stayed unmatched. CDR3 size: 17 residues. The CDR3 here is CASSLGLAGGGTGELFF. The CDR3 DNA reads as TGTGCCAGCAGCTTGGGACTAGCGGGAGGAGGGACCGGGGAGCTGTTTTTT.

This clone was counted once. The rearrangement uses TRBV30 and TRBJ2-2, with D maybe TRBD2 (5 bases). Trimming shortened V by 2 bases and J by 5 bases, and 12 bases separated the two germline ends. The CDR3 totals 14 residues. Germline lookup yields CDR1 GTSNPN and CDR2 SVGIG (reference sequence). CDR3 in amino acids: CAWSPPGITGELFF. DNA for the CDR3: TGTGCCTGGAGTCCGCCGGGAATAACCGGGGAGCTGTTTTTT.

The chain employs TRBV5-1 and TRBJ2-2; 9 bases line up with TRBD2. The germline gives CDR1 SGHRS, CDR2 YFSETQ. The CDR3 spans 15 residues. V was clipped by 3 bases and J by 0 bases; unmatched bases: 0. As DNA, the CDR3 is TGCGCCAGCAGCTCTAGCGGGGCGAACACCGGGGAGCTGTTTTTT. It encodes CASSSSGANTGELFF. Full variable domain (rest looked up from reference TRBV5-1 and TRBJ2-2): KAGVTQTPRYLIKTRGQQVTLSCSPISGHRSVSWYQQTPGQGLQFLFEYFSETQRNKGNFPGRFSGRQFSNSRSEMNVSTLELGDSALYLCASSSSGANTGELFFGEGSRLTVL.

The genes are TRBV7-9 and TRBJ2-2; D unclear. CDR1 and CDR2 from the germline V gene are SEHNR and FQNEAQ (reference sequence). Trimming cost V 4 bases and J 7 bases, with 13 bases left between them. The CDR3 length is 14 residues. CDR3 nucleotides: TGTGCCAGCAGCTCTTATAGTACCCGCGGGGAGCTGTTTTTT. Translated, it gives CASSSYSTRGELFF.

J is TRBJ2-7 and V is TRBV2; D unresolved. The CDR3 length is 13 residues. Germline lookup yields CDR1 SNHLY and CDR2 FYNNEI. V was clipped by 1 base and J by 6 bases, with 10 bases between them. The CDR3 spells CASSEGGLPEQYF. CDR3 DNA sequence: TGTGCCAGCAGTGAAGGGGGTCTCCCCGAGCAGTACTTC.

The V gene is TRBV29-1, the J gene TRBJ2-1, with 7 bases fitting TRBD2. The CDR3 has 16 amino acids. The germline V gene has CDR1 SQVTM and CDR2 ANQGSEA. V shed 7 bases and J 0 bases; nucleotides not matched to a gene: 12. In nucleotides, the CDR3 is TGCAGCGCTGGGGGGGTCTCGGCGAGCTCCTACAATGAGCAGTTCTTC. It codes for CSAGGVSASSYNEQFF.

The V call is TRBV6-4, the J call TRBJ2-2; TRBD1 agrees at 9 bases. The J segment lost 1 base and the V segment lost 4 bases, leaving 4 bases of the junction unmatched. CDR1 and CDR2 from the germline V gene are MRHNA and SNTAGT. The CDR3 covers 16 residues. CDR3 loop: CASSVQTGGNTGELFF. In nucleotides, the CDR3 is TGTGCCAGCAGTGTACAGACAGGGGGGAACACCGGGGAGCTGTTTTTT.

DNA for the CDR3: TGTGCCAGCAGCTTGGCGCGGGGGCGGGGCACCGGGGAGCTGTTTTTT. Protein product: CASSLARGRGTGELFF. The rearrangement joins TRBV5-6 to TRBJ2-2; TRBD2 is a possible D gene (7 bases). Deletions cut 0 bases from V and 4 bases from J, with 13 bases between. This CDR3 has 16 amino acids. The germline V gene has CDR1 SGHDT and CDR2 YYEEEE.

The rearrangement joins TRBV4-1 to TRBJ2-7; TRBD2 is a possible D gene (5 bases). This CDR3 is 11 amino acids long. Germline lookup yields CDR1 MGHRA and CDR2 YSYEKL. V lost 0 bases and J lost 9, with 6 bases in between. CDR3 residues: CASSQDGGQYF. The CDR3 DNA reads as TGCGCCAGCAGCCAAGATGGAGGGCAGTACTTC.

The chain joins TRBV10-1 to TRBJ2-1; 9 nucleotides line up with TRBD2. V trimming: 4 bases; J trimming: 5 bases; junction bases outside the gene matches: 12. The germline gives CDR1 WNHNN, CDR2 SYGVQD (reference sequence). CDR3 length: 17 amino acids. CDR3 DNA sequence: TGCGCCAGCAGTGTTTTAACCCCTAGCGGGAAAGACAATGAGCAGTTCTTC. Its translation: CASSVLTPSGKDNEQFF.

This chain joins TRBV20-1 and TRBJ2-7; D remains ambiguous. Germline CDR1 and CDR2: DFQATT and SNEGSKA (reference sequence). The CDR3 runs to 11 residues. Deletions cut 0 bases from V and 6 bases from J, with 6 bases between. Written as DNA, the CDR3 is TGCAGTGCTAGAGATGCCCCCGAGCAGTACTTC. Protein sequence: CSARDAPEQYF.

The chain couples TRBV10-3 to TRBJ2-3; 7 bases agree with TRBD1. CDR3 length: 15 amino acids. The V gene's germline CDR1 is ENHRY and CDR2 SYGVKD. V lost 8 bases and J lost 3; bases outside the gene matches: 11. The CDR3 is CAIGDLRQGTDTQYF. The DNA of the CDR3 is TGTGCCATCGGAGATCTGAGACAGGGAACAGATACGCAGTATTTT.

V is TRBV29-1 and J is TRBJ2-7; D may be TRBD1 (5 bases). CDR3 length equals 13 residues. With 5 bases removed from V and 5 bases from J, the gap between germline ends came to 16 bases. CDR1 and CDR2 from the germline V gene are SQVTM and ANQGSEA. DNA of the CDR3: TGCAGCGTTAAAGGGGCGGCGGAGAACGAGCAGTACTTC. This codes for CSVKGAAENEQYF.

The V call is TRBV25-1, the J call TRBJ2-5, with a weak D call TRBD1 (5 bases). Trimming pared 4 bases from V and 4 bases from J, leaving 16 bases between. Per the germline V gene, CDR1 is MGHDK and CDR2 is SYGVNS. This CDR3 has 15 amino acids. CDR3 amino acids: CASSAPRVLRETQYF. The CDR3 region has the DNA TGTGCCAGCAGTGCCCCCAGGGTGCTTCGAGAGACCCAGTACTTC.

The chain joins TRBV6-4 to TRBJ2-2; D is ambiguous. Looked up from germline, CDR1 is MRHNA and CDR2 is SNTAGT. Trimming took off 5 bases at V and 2 bases at J, with 12 bases between the two ends. The CDR3 sequence is 15 residues long. CDR3 region: CASSTDGLNTGELFF. DNA for the CDR3: TGTGCCAGCAGTACGGACGGCCTTAACACCGGGGAGCTGTTTTTT.

The chain employs TRBV5-1 and TRBJ2-3; D ambiguous. The CDR3 has 14 amino acids. The V gene's germline CDR1 is SGHRS and CDR2 YFSETQ. Trimming removed 0 bases at V and 2 bases at J, with 7 bases between. The CDR3 nucleotides read TGCGCCAGCAGCTTGGTGGCTACCACAGATACGCAGTATTTT. Its protein is CASSLVATTDTQYF.

Turning to this clone: The same CDR3 is also encoded by other DNA sequences in this sample. The chain has TRBV5-1 and TRBJ2-5, with D unresolved. Germline values: CDR1 SGHRS, CDR2 YFSETQ. V was trimmed by 4 bases and J by 1 base, leaving 8 bases between them. The length of the CDR3 is 13 residues. CDR3 in amino acids: CASSRAAQETQYF. In nucleotides, the CDR3 is TGCGCCAGCAGCCGCGCTGCCCAAGAGACCCAGTACTTC.

This rearrangement joins TRBV11-2 to TRBJ2-4; 7 bases line up with TRBD1. Germline V gene data show CDR1 as SGHAT and CDR2 as FQNNGV. CDR3 length: 19 amino acids. With 4 bases clipped from V and 2 bases from J, the junction kept 17 bases outside the gene matches. Written as DNA, the CDR3 is TGTGCCAGCAGCTCACGAGTTCTTAGGGGGCTTAACACCAAAAACATTCAGTACTTC. Its translation: CASSSRVLRGLNTKNIQYF. Drawing the rest from reference TRBV11-2 and TRBJ2-4, the complete variable domain is EAGVAQSPRYKIIEKRQSVAFWCNPISGHATLYWYQQILGQGPKLLIQFQNNGVVDDSQLPKDRFSAERLKGVDSTLKIQPAKLEDSAVYLCASSSRVLRGLNTKNIQYFGAGTRLSVL.

Here the CDR3 DNA reads TGTGCCAGCAGTTATTTTCGGACAGGGGGTTACGAGCAGTACTTC. Protein product: CASSYFRTGGYEQYF. The V and J genes are TRBV6-5 and TRBJ2-7; TRBD1 matches at 10 bases. With V trimmed by 3 bases and J by 4 bases, 6 bases remained unmatched. This CDR3 comprises 15 residues. Germline V gives CDR1 MNHEY, CDR2 SVGAGI.

V is TRBV6-1 and J is TRBJ1-2; D is uncertain. From germline, CDR1 is MNHNS and CDR2 SASEGT. The CDR3 is made up of 12 amino acids. Deletions cut 2 bases from V and 8 bases from J, with 9 bases between. The CDR3 region has the DNA TGTGCCAGCAGTGAAACCTCCCGGGGCTACACCTTC. Translating it yields CASSETSRGYTF.

This clone was counted once. This rearrangement joins TRBV9 to TRBJ1-3; D is unresolved. Germline V lookup: CDR1 SGDLS, CDR2 YYNGEE. CDR3 size: 15 residues. Trimming took off 4 bases at V and 4 bases at J, with 15 bases between the two ends. The CDR3 sequence is CASSFGPEAGNTIYF. The CDR3, as DNA: TGTGCCAGCAGCTTCGGGCCCGAGGCAGGAAACACCATATATTTT.